The entry that follows covers one T cell receptor (beta chain) sequence. The data were obtained in a study of blood T cell repertoires in COVID-19. Study summary: PBMCs, B-cell-depleted T cells, or T cells were the source of the cDNA or gDNA that made up the material.

The table came from immunoSEQ multiplex PCR; TCRdb's copy has only in-frame clones and leaves some out. The table records 200,000 to 300,000 clones, approximately 82% of them present only once. The CDR3 has 17 amino acids. The trim removed 5 bases at V and 1 base at J, leaving 10 bases unmatched. The germline V gene encodes CDR1 SEHNR and CDR2 FQNEAQ (reference sequence). The TCR comes from a woman aged 18 to 35 with acute or convalescent COVID-19. The V gene is TRBV7-9, the J gene TRBJ2-7; 11 positions agree with TRBD2. The sample was peripheral blood. CDR3 bases: TGTGCCAGCAGCGGACTAGCGGGCTCCGGTCTTTCCTACGAGCAGTACTTC. Translating it yields CASSGLAGSGLSYEQYF.